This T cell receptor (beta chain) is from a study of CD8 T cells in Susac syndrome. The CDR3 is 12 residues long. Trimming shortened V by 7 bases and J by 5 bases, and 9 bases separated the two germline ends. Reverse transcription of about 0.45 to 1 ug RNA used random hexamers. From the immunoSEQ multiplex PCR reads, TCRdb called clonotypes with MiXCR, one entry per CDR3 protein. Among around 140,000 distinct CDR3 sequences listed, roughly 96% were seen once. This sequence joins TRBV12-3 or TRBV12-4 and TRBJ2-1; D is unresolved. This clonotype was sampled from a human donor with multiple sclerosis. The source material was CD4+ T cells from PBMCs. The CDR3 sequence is CASTSTNNEQFF. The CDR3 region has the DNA TGTGCCAGCACCTCGACCAACAATGAGCAGTTCTTC.